The rows below give T cell receptor beta chains drawn from one sample of a study of shared clonotypes between healthy human individuals. TCRdb's copy holds only in-frame clones and misses some; the assay was immunoSEQ multiplex PCR. The sample includes millions of clones, approximately 95% of them seen just once. Sample: naive CD4+ T cells sorted from blood. Source of these receptors: a man younger than 30 in good health. CDR3s include the opening cysteine and the closing phenylalanine or tryptophan. A D gene is named only where the DNA matches it firmly. Not all rows give a size; the values are once, few, many and, for expanded clones, a class.

d_call clone_size j_call v_call cdr3_nt cdr3_aa
TRBD1 . TRBJ2-7 TRBV11-2 TGTGCCAGCAGCACAGGACAGGGGGCCGCCTACGAGCAGTACTTC CASSTGQGAAYEQYF
. . TRBJ2-2 TRBV5-1 TGCGCCAGCAGCCAGCTGCCAGGGACGAACACCGGGGAGCTGTTTTTT CASSQLPGTNTGELFF
. . TRBJ2-7 TRBV6-1 TGTGCCAGCACCTCCCTTTTCTCCTACGAGCAGTACTTC CASTSLFSYEQYF
. . TRBJ1-2 TRBV7-9 TGTGCCAGCAGCTCTACAACAGGGAGGCACTATGGCTACACCTTC CASSSTTGRHYGYTF
TRBD1 . TRBJ2-7 TRBV29-1 TGCAGCGTAGCCCCCAGGACAGGATCCTACGAGCAGTACTTC CSVAPRTGSYEQYF
TRBD1 . TRBJ2-2 TRBV7-9 TGTGCCAGCAGCTTGACAGGGTGGGGCACCGGGGAGCTGTTTTTT CASSLTGWGTGELFF
. . TRBJ1-5 TRBV5-1 TGCGCCAGCAGCTTGGGGGCAGAAAATCAGCCCCAGCATTTT CASSLGAENQPQHF
. . TRBJ2-1 TRBV9 TGTGCCAGCAGCTTCAGCAGACAGGCCGTGAGTGAGCAGTTCTTC CASSFSRQAVSEQFF
. . TRBJ2-3 TRBV5-1 TGCGCCAGCAGCCAACCATTCACAGATACGCAGTATTTT CASSQPFTDTQYF
TRBD2 . TRBJ2-5 TRBV30 TGTGCCTGGAGTGGGGAGCGGGGTAGCGAGACCCAGTACTTC CAWSGERGSETQYF
TRBD2 . TRBJ2-3 TRBV6-5 TGTGCCAGCAGTTACGGGTTAGCGGGGACAGATACGCAGTATTTT CASSYGLAGTDTQYF
. . TRBJ2-1 TRBV7-2 TGTGCCAGCAGCCCTCGACGAACTAGTGTTGGGCAGTTCTTC CASSPRRTSVGQFF
. . TRBJ2-1 TRBV28 TGTGCCAGCAGACTAGGGGGGGGCCGTCCGGGAGAGCAGTTCTTC CASRLGGGRPGEQFF
. . TRBJ1-6 TRBV5-5 TGTGCCAGCAGCTTGGGCACACCAAGCTCCTATAATTCACCCCTCCACTTT CASSLGTPSSYNSPLHF
TRBD1 . TRBJ1-4 TRBV2 TGTGCCAGCAACCGAGACAGGGGTAATGAAAAACTGTTTTTT CASNRDRGNEKLFF
. . TRBJ2-4 TRBV10-2 TGCGCCAGCTGTCTGGGGGCAGGGGGGGAACTCGGGGTAGCCAAAAACATTCAGTACTTC CASCLGAGGELGVAKNIQYF
. . TRBJ2-3 TRBV5-1 TGCGCCAGCAGCGCCGACAACACAGATACGCAGTATTTT CASSADNTDTQYF
. . TRBJ2-3 TRBV5-4 TGTGCCAGCAGCCCCGCCACCACAGATACGCAGTATTTT CASSPATTDTQYF
. . TRBJ1-6 TRBV6-8 TGTGCCAGCAGTTTCAACAGCAAATCAGGGCCGTCGGATAATTCACCCCTCCACTTT CASSFNSKSGPSDNSPLHF
. . TRBJ1-3 TRBV9 TGTGCCAGCAGTCCAGGACGCGCGGGAAACACCATATATTTT CASSPGRAGNTIYF
. . TRBJ1-6 TRBV10-3 TGTGCCATCAGTGGGCCAGGGGAAAGCTCACCCCTCCACTTT CAISGPGESSPLHF
TRBD1 once TRBJ2-7 TRBV29-1 TGCAGCGCCCGGAGGGACAGGGGGCGCTTGGCTAGCACCTCGAGCTCCTACGAGCAGTACTTC CSARRDRGRLASTSSSYEQYF
. once TRBJ2-4 TRBV28 TGTGCCAGCAGTTCCCAACAGGTGGCCGAGGACATTCAGTACTTC CASSSQQVAEDIQYF
. . TRBJ1-1 TRBV6-5 TGTGCCAGCAGTTACTCTTCAGGGACCACTGAAGCTTTCTTT CASSYSSGTTEAFF
TRBD1 . TRBJ2-7 TRBV18 TGTGCCAGCTCCCTCCGGACAGGGTTTTCCTACGAGCAGTACTTC CASSLRTGFSYEQYF
TRBD1 . TRBJ1-2 TRBV6-5 TGTGCCAGCAGTACTCGACAGGGTAGCTATGGCTACACCTTC CASSTRQGSYGYTF
. . TRBJ1-5 TRBV4-3 TGCGCCAGCAGCCAAGATGGGTCTCAGCCCCAGCATTTT CASSQDGSQPQHF
. . TRBJ2-7 TRBV11-2 TGTGCCAGCAGCTTAGGCACCGTCGAGCAGTACTTC CASSLGTVEQYF
. . TRBJ2-1 TRBV2 TGTGCCAGCAGTGAAGCGGCCTGGGTGAGTGAGTTCTTC CASSEAAWVSEFF
. . TRBJ2-7 TRBV19 TGTGCCAGTAGCGCCAGGGGGGGCGTTGGCCAAAGCTCCTACGAGCAGTACTTC CASSARGGVGQSSYEQYF
. . TRBJ2-7 TRBV7-9 TGTGCCAGCAGCCCCCTCAACGAGGGGTGGGAGCAGTACTTC CASSPLNEGWEQYF
. . TRBJ1-2 TRBV28 TGTGCCAGCGGGAAATATGGCTACACCTTC CASGKYGYTF
. . TRBJ2-7 TRBV19 TGTGCCAGTAGTCGGAATTACCTTTACGAGCAGTACTTC CASSRNYLYEQYF
. . TRBJ1-2 TRBV5-6 TGTGCCAGCAGCCCGCTTGATTACTATGGCTACACCTTC CASSPLDYYGYTF
. . TRBJ1-4 TRBV10-2 TGCGCCAGCAGTGAAATGGGTTCTAATGAAAAACTGTTTTTT CASSEMGSNEKLFF
TRBD1 . TRBJ1-4 TRBV27 TGTGCCAGCAGTCCGACAGGGGGAGCTAATGAAAAACTGTTTTTT CASSPTGGANEKLFF
TRBD1 . TRBJ1-6 TRBV27 TGTGCCAGCAGTCGGGGACAGATTAATTCACCCCTCCACTTT CASSRGQINSPLHF
. . TRBJ2-7 TRBV5-1 TGCGCCAGCAGCCGCGAGGGCTACGAGCAGTACTTC CASSREGYEQYF
TRBD2 . TRBJ2-7 TRBV19 TGTGCCAGTAGTAGCCAGTCTAAGACTAGCGGGAGCTACGAGCAGTACTTC CASSSQSKTSGSYEQYF
. . TRBJ2-4 TRBV30 TGTGCCTGGGGACGGGCAGAAAACATTCAGTACTTC CAWGRAENIQYF
. . TRBJ2-3 TRBV29-1 TGCAGCGTTATACGATCAGGTGGCGCAGATACGCAGTATTTT CSVIRSGGADTQYF
. . TRBJ1-4 TRBV6-5 TGTGCCAGCAGGCCCGACGGGACGAGGGAAAAACTGTTTTTT CASRPDGTREKLFF
TRBD2 . TRBJ2-7 TRBV30 TGTGCCTGGAACCCGGGACTAGCGGGTCGAGGCGAGCAGTACTTC CAWNPGLAGRGEQYF
. . TRBJ2-3 TRBV5-1 TGCGCCAGCAGCTTGGCCGGCGGATCGGGTACGCAGTATTTT CASSLAGGSGTQYF
TRBD2 . TRBJ2-3 TRBV5-1 TGCGCCAGCAGCCAGACTAGCGGCCGGGGCACAGATACGCAGTATTTT CASSQTSGRGTDTQYF
TRBD1 . TRBJ1-2 TRBV6-5 TGTGCCAGCAGTCGGCCGGGACAGGCTAACTATGGCTACACCTTC CASSRPGQANYGYTF
. . TRBJ2-2 TRBV10-3 TGTGCCATCAAAGGTTCGGGGGACACCGGGGAGCTGTTTTTT CAIKGSGDTGELFF
TRBD2 . TRBJ2-5 TRBV5-1 TGCGCCAGCAGCTTTAGACTAGCGGGAGCGGGGCAAGAGACCCAGTACTTC CASSFRLAGAGQETQYF
. . TRBJ2-3 TRBV5-1 TGCGCCAGCAGCTTGTTGGGGAGAAGCACAGATACGCAGTATTTT CASSLLGRSTDTQYF
TRBD1 . TRBJ1-1 TRBV7-9 TGTGCCAGCAGCCCCCGACAGGGGGAGAACACTGAAGCTTTCTTT CASSPRQGENTEAFF
. . TRBJ1-2 TRBV30 TGTGCCTGGGTTAGGACCCTAGCCAGGGACTATGGCTACACCTTC CAWVRTLARDYGYTF
. . TRBJ2-3 TRBV5-1 TGCGCCAGCAGCTTGGAGGGCCGAGGGGATACGCAGTATTTT CASSLEGRGDTQYF
. . TRBJ1-3 TRBV15 TGTGCCACCAGCAGAGATATCGTAAGCTCTGGAAACACCATATATTTT CATSRDIVSSGNTIYF
TRBD1 . TRBJ1-6 TRBV19 TGTGCCAGTAGTATGTTCAGGGGGGACTCACCCCTCCACTTT CASSMFRGDSPLHF
. . TRBJ1-1 TRBV28 TGTGCCAGCACCCCAGGGAGAGGGGGGAGCACTGAAGCTTTCTTT CASTPGRGGSTEAFF
. once TRBJ2-3 TRBV10-3 TGTGCCATCAAAGGTTCCGGGGAAATCGGCACAGATACGCAGTATTTT CAIKGSGEIGTDTQYF
. . TRBJ1-6 TRBV5-1 TGCGCCAGCAGCTTCGAACAGATCTATAATTCACCCCTCCACTTT CASSFEQIYNSPLHF
. . TRBJ1-2 TRBV19 TGTGCCAGTAGTATACGTCAGGGCTATGGCTACACCTTC CASSIRQGYGYTF
. . TRBJ1-5 TRBV5-1 TGCGCCAGCAGCCGGGAGGGGCATCAGCCCCAGCATTTT CASSREGHQPQHF
. . TRBJ2-6 TRBV4-2 TGTGCCAGCAGCCAAGATGCAGGGTTCTCTGGGGCCAACGTCCTGACTTTC CASSQDAGFSGANVLTF